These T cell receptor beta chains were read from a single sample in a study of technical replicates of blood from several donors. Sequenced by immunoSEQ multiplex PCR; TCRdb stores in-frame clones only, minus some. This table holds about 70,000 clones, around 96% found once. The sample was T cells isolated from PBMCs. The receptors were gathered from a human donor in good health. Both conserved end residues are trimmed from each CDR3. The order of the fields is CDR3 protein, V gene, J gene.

CDR3aa: ASSLGGGYEQY
v_gene: TRBV7-3
j_gene: TRBJ2-7

CDR3aa: ASTLIHTGELF
v_gene: TRBV5-4
j_gene: TRBJ2-2

CDR3aa: ASSVGDRGFQPQH
v_gene: TRBV9
j_gene: TRBJ1-5

CDR3aa: ASSWTSGTYEQY
v_gene: TRBV7-9
j_gene: TRBJ2-7

CDR3aa: ASSRPGLGNQPQH
v_gene: TRBV28
j_gene: TRBJ1-5

CDR3aa: ASSVTGTVNTEAF
v_gene: TRBV9
j_gene: TRBJ1-1

CDR3aa: ASSPVGQAVYT
v_gene: TRBV11-1
j_gene: TRBJ1-2

CDR3aa: SVEGTGVGEQY
v_gene: TRBV29-1
j_gene: TRBJ2-7

CDR3aa: ASSLLGAGGGSYNEQF
v_gene: TRBV28
j_gene: TRBJ2-1

CDR3aa: ASSIDRDNQPQH
v_gene: TRBV6-6
j_gene: TRBJ1-5

CDR3aa: ASSLEPQLHSYEQY
v_gene: TRBV5-1
j_gene: TRBJ2-7

CDR3aa: SVEDFEPMNNRYEQY
v_gene: TRBV29-1
j_gene: TRBJ2-7

CDR3aa: ASRPASTSIYEQY
v_gene: TRBV6-5
j_gene: TRBJ2-7

CDR3aa: SVEDLVTGGTQY
v_gene: TRBV29-1
j_gene: TRBJ2-5

CDR3aa: ASSLVASITGELF
v_gene: TRBV7-2
j_gene: TRBJ2-2

CDR3aa: ASSYSSGGNEQF
v_gene: TRBV6-5
j_gene: TRBJ2-1

CDR3aa: ASSSSRGASYEQY
v_gene: TRBV19
j_gene: TRBJ2-7

CDR3aa: ASSSVADQPQH
v_gene: TRBV6-6
j_gene: TRBJ1-5

CDR3aa: ASSGQVYQPQH
v_gene: TRBV6-1
j_gene: TRBJ1-5

CDR3aa: ATSIGLAGGDNEQF
v_gene: TRBV15
j_gene: TRBJ2-1

CDR3aa: ASTPLTGGHTEAF
v_gene: TRBV28
j_gene: TRBJ1-1

CDR3aa: ASSTISRYT
v_gene: TRBV2
j_gene: TRBJ1-2

CDR3aa: ASSPRYGVETQY
v_gene: TRBV27
j_gene: TRBJ2-5

CDR3aa: ASSLLAGGPNNEQF
v_gene: TRBV7-3
j_gene: TRBJ2-1

CDR3aa: ASSRGLAATNEQF
v_gene: TRBV11-3
j_gene: TRBJ2-1

CDR3aa: SVEDLTELAKNIQY
v_gene: TRBV29-1
j_gene: TRBJ2-4

CDR3aa: ASSLRGMNTEAF
v_gene: TRBV27
j_gene: TRBJ1-1

CDR3aa: ASSVEDSPGAEAF
v_gene: TRBV9
j_gene: TRBJ1-1

CDR3aa: ASSLGGSIEAF
v_gene: TRBV11-2
j_gene: TRBJ1-1

CDR3aa: SVEEDTGELF
v_gene: TRBV29-1
j_gene: TRBJ2-2

CDR3aa: ASSLPYREGNYGYT
v_gene: TRBV5-6
j_gene: TRBJ1-2

CDR3aa: ASSAGTVSLAGYT
v_gene: TRBV9
j_gene: TRBJ1-2

CDR3aa: ASSLDRSSNQPQH
v_gene: TRBV27
j_gene: TRBJ1-5

CDR3aa: ASSHTSGGYNEQF
v_gene: TRBV6-5
j_gene: TRBJ2-1

CDR3aa: ASSLGGAETQY
v_gene: TRBV5-6
j_gene: TRBJ2-5

CDR3aa: ASSHRGHTEAF
v_gene: TRBV9
j_gene: TRBJ1-1

CDR3aa: ASSFGAQYGYT
v_gene: TRBV7-9
j_gene: TRBJ1-2

CDR3aa: ARAGTGYGYT
v_gene: TRBV2
j_gene: TRBJ1-2

CDR3aa: ASGGDRTSNQPQH
v_gene: TRBV6-1
j_gene: TRBJ1-5

CDR3aa: ASLPGQSSYEQY
v_gene: TRBV6-5
j_gene: TRBJ2-7

CDR3aa: ASRGVSSTDTQY
v_gene: TRBV27
j_gene: TRBJ2-3

CDR3aa: ASGLVLGNTGELF
v_gene: TRBV12-5
j_gene: TRBJ2-2

CDR3aa: ASSQEGHINEKLF
v_gene: TRBV6-5
j_gene: TRBJ1-4

CDR3aa: ASSRDTGELF
v_gene: TRBV6-5
j_gene: TRBJ2-2

CDR3aa: ASSEGPSGSSEQF
v_gene: TRBV2
j_gene: TRBJ2-1

CDR3aa: ASSWTSGSLYEQY
v_gene: TRBV5-1
j_gene: TRBJ2-7

CDR3aa: ASSPSDRTNYGYT
v_gene: TRBV27
j_gene: TRBJ1-2

CDR3aa: ASSSRDSGPYNNYGYT
v_gene: TRBV7-3
j_gene: TRBJ1-2

CDR3aa: ASSLRYIPEAF
v_gene: TRBV28
j_gene: TRBJ1-1

CDR3aa: ASSLAGKPDTQY
v_gene: TRBV5-4
j_gene: TRBJ2-3

CDR3aa: AITEGAGVLDTQY
v_gene: TRBV10-3
j_gene: TRBJ2-3

CDR3aa: ASSLRETLATNEKLF
v_gene: TRBV7-9
j_gene: TRBJ1-4

CDR3aa: ASSLGQGGEQY
v_gene: TRBV7-9
j_gene: TRBJ2-7

CDR3aa: ASSLAIRLAGGNFTGELF
v_gene: TRBV7-6
j_gene: TRBJ2-2

CDR3aa: ASSQDTGGNGYT
v_gene: TRBV4-2
j_gene: TRBJ1-2

CDR3aa: ASSTQGHPGNTIY
v_gene: TRBV6-5
j_gene: TRBJ1-3

CDR3aa: ASSFGGTGPYEQY
v_gene: TRBV5-1
j_gene: TRBJ2-7